A single sample gave rise to the 14 T cell receptor beta chains below, sequenced in a study of cytomegalovirus exposure and HLA in healthy donors. It was with 60 Vbeta and 13 Jbeta primers that the PCR ran. Sequencing was performed with immunoSEQ multiplex PCR; in TCRdb, only in-frame clones are kept and a portion is missing. The sample has some 150,000 clones, approximately 82% seen once. What was sequenced was PBMCs. The receptor set was obtained from a man aged 18 to 29 in good health and CMV-seropositive.

The chain links TRBV5-1 to TRBJ1-2; D is uncertain. Trimming cost V 2 bases and J 4 bases, with 12 bases left between them. CDR1 and CDR2 from the germline V gene are SGHRS and YFSETQ. The CDR3 totals 14 residues. CDR3 DNA sequence: TGCGCCAGCAGCTTCGGAGGACCATTCTATGGCTACACCTTC. This encodes CASSFGGPFYGYTF. The variable domain in full, with the rest retrieved from reference TRBV5-1 and TRBJ1-2, is KAGVTQTPRYLIKTRGQQVTLSCSPISGHRSVSWYQQTPGQGLQFLFEYFSETQRNKGNFPGRFSGRQFSNSRSEMNVSTLELGDSALYLCASSFGGPFYGYTFGSGTRLTVV.

V is TRBV28 and J is TRBJ1-2; 9 bases map to TRBD1. This CDR3 comprises 15 residues. CDR1 MDHEN and CDR2 SYDVKM come from the germline V gene. Trimming at V came to 2 bases and at J to 4 bases, leaving 5 bases not matched to a gene. This chain's CDR3 is CASSLPGQGGYGYTF. The CDR3 nucleotides are TGTGCCAGCAGTTTACCGGGACAGGGAGGCTATGGCTACACCTTC.

This chain joins TRBV30 and TRBJ2-5; 8 nucleotides agree with TRBD2. The J call may not be correct, given that the DNA end is closer to TRBJ2-7. Germline CDR1 is GTSNPN and CDR2 is SVGIG (reference sequence). This CDR3 contains 15 residues. This CDR3 reads CAWSRGGAFNYEQYF. The CDR3 DNA reads as TGTGCCTGGAGTCGGGGGGGGGCATTTAACTACGAGCAGTACTTC.

The chain employs TRBV6-1 and TRBJ2-7; D gene ambiguous. Deletions cut 0 bases from V and 4 bases from J, with 7 bases between. Germline V gene lookup returns CDR1 MNHNS and CDR2 SASEGT. CDR3 size: 13 residues. CDR3: CASSEARIYEQYF. For the CDR3, the DNA is TGTGCCAGCAGTGAAGCGAGGATTTACGAGCAGTACTTC.

The V and J genes are TRBV7-9 and TRBJ2-7; TRBD1 agrees at 10 bases. The V gene end was trimmed by 0 bases and the J gene end by 6 bases; junction bases not matched to a gene: 8. This CDR3 region has 16 residues. Looked up from germline, CDR1 is SEHNR and CDR2 is FQNEAQ (reference sequence). The CDR3 DNA follows: TGTGCCAGCAGCTTAGCCTCCGGGACAGGGGTGTCCGAGCAGTACTTC. Its protein product is CASSLASGTGVSEQYF. The variable domain in full, with the rest retrieved from reference TRBV7-9 and TRBJ2-7, is DTGVSQNPRHKITKRGQNVTFRCDPISEHNRLYWYRQTLGQGPEFLTYFQNEAQLEKSRLLSDRFSAERPKGSFSTLEIQRTEQGDSAMYLCASSLASGTGVSEQYFGPGTRLTVT.

J is TRBJ1-1 and V is TRBV7-2; D is ambiguous. CDR1 SGHTA and CDR2 FQGNSA come from the germline V gene. V was shortened by 1 base and J by 11 bases, with 11 bases between the two germline ends. The CDR3 covers 12 residues. CDR3 sequence: CASSLVGLGAFF. The CDR3 nucleotides read TGTGCCAGCAGCTTAGTTGGACTCGGGGCTTTCTTT.

The rearrangement joins TRBV7-9 to TRBJ2-7, with 11 positions matching TRBD1. V gave up 10 bases and J gave up 5 bases; unmatched junction bases: 16. Germline V gene sequence: CDR1 SEHNR, CDR2 FQNEAQ (reference sequence). This CDR3 is built from 16 residues. CDR3 region: CATSPNRDRGIHEQYF. CDR3 nucleotides: TGTGCCACCTCCCCAAACCGGGACAGGGGGATCCACGAGCAGTACTTC.

The rearrangement uses TRBV6-5 and TRBJ1-3, with 9 bases fitting TRBD1. V shed 6 bases and J 6 bases; nucleotides not matched to a gene: 6. Germline V gene sequence: CDR1 MNHEY, CDR2 SVGAGI. This CDR3 has 14 amino acids. CDR3 sequence: CASSRGQGTNTIYF. CDR3 coding DNA: TGTGCCAGCAGCCGGGGACAGGGTACAAACACCATATATTTT.

Only one count was recorded for this clone. J is TRBJ1-1 and V is TRBV7-8; 8 bases are a match to TRBD1. The CDR3 runs 12 residues. The germline V gene has CDR1 SGHVS and CDR2 FQNEAQ. Trimming removed 7 bases from V and 11 bases from J; junction bases left unmatched: 9. DNA for the CDR3: TGTGCCAGCAAGCCCGGACAGGGAATGGCTTTCTTT. Its protein is CASKPGQGMAFF.

In nucleotides, the CDR3 is TGTGCTAGTGGTTTGGACGTTACGGGACAGGGTCTCAATGAGCAGTTCTTC. The encoded protein is CASGLDVTGQGLNEQFF. The chain uses TRBV12-5 and TRBJ2-1, with 9 bases lining up with TRBD1. Trimming cost V 1 base and J 6 bases; bases outside gene matches: 10. The CDR3 contains 17 residues. Germline V lookup: CDR1 LGHNT, CDR2 FRNRAP.

The chain recombines TRBV5-6 with TRBJ2-1; TRBD2 agrees at 8 bases. CDR3 length: 16 residues. Germline V gene sequence: CDR1 SGHDT, CDR2 YYEEEE. The J segment lost 9 bases and the V segment lost 6 bases, leaving 17 bases of the junction unmatched. CDR3 nucleotide sequence: TGTGCCAGCAATCCTAGCGGGCTAAGAGCAGGAGGTGAGCAGTTCTTC. This sequence encodes CASNPSGLRAGGEQFF.

The chain recombines TRBV4-1 with TRBJ2-5; 8 bases are a match to TRBD1. The CDR3 extends over 15 amino acids. Unmatched junction bases numbered 7, after V lost 6 bases and J lost 1 base. Germline V gene sequence: CDR1 MGHRA, CDR2 YSYEKL. The CDR3 coding sequence is TGCGCCAGCAGACTGCAGGGGGCCCCCCAAGAGACCCAGTACTTC. This codes for CASRLQGAPQETQYF.

The chain is built from TRBV25-1 and TRBJ2-7; the D gene is possibly TRBD1 (6 bases). This CDR3 contains 17 residues. With 4 bases removed from V and 6 bases from J, the gap between germline ends came to 25 bases. Germline V gene sequence: CDR1 MGHDK, CDR2 SYGVNS. CDR3 amino acids: CASSGNLPGHWVTEQYF. In DNA form, the CDR3 reads TGTGCCAGCAGTGGCAACCTCCCGGGACATTGGGTTACCGAGCAGTACTTC.

The V and J genes are TRBV28 and TRBJ2-3, with no clear D. The CDR3 has 17 amino acids. Looked up from germline, CDR1 is MDHEN and CDR2 is SYDVKM. Deletions cut 5 bases from V and 2 bases from J, with 20 bases between. DNA of the CDR3: TGTGCCAGCAGTCCTCCCCGCGCAGGCCCCTCCACAGATACGCAGTATTTT. It codes for CASSPPRAGPSTDTQYF.